This T cell receptor beta chain was observed in a study of human T cells and chemical hapten exposure (dated by TCRdb to the early 2020s). Turning to the overall study: For sensitization, 2% DPC in acetone was applied to a 2 cm by 2 cm area of upper inner arm skin. Blood for TCR sequencing was provided by twenty-nine alopecia patients at one to four time points (pre-sensitization, 2, 6 and 24 weeks). Patch tests used Finn chambers with 0.01% DPC on the upper back, scored after 6 days by International Contact Dermatitis Research Group standards. Libraries were pooled for sequencing, and variation in per-sample TCR yields was attributed mainly to small differences in library volumes within the pool. The mostly female patient cohort included alopecia areata with under or over 50% scalp involvement, alopecia totalis and alopecia universalis. In alopecia patients, the study followed how the peripheral blood TCR repertoire changed in vivo over primary and secondary sensitization to diphenylcyclopropenone (DPC), a hapten. Weekly therapeutic DPC doses were additionally applied to the scalp of patients throughout the roughly 24-week study period. Patient blood was sampled pre-sensitization (week 0) and at 2, 6 and about 24 weeks after DPC sensitization. Here is what the overall study found, with its caveats: Repeated subsampling changed both the strength of the expansion versus patch-test correlation and the threshold at which that correlation became significant. Because all patients had alopecia, a presumed autoimmune disease, the immune response of the patients might differ from that of healthy individuals. Significantly more large CDR3 similarity clusters were formed by expanded TCRs than by pre-sensitization or healthy control sets, consistent with antigen-driven responses. The number of PT1 expanded TCRs positively correlated with patch test score, significant at thresholds 8, 16 and 32 but not 4. DPC sensitization did not change how many TCRs were above 1 in 1000 frequency, and no evidence was found of alterations in global repertoire structure.

The sample's time point, from its label and the paper: pre-sensitization, week 0. The treatment or condition label here, explained by the study, means: therapeutic diphenylcyclopropenone sensitization with weekly scalp DPC. At every patch-test visit, the blood draw took place before the patch test was put on. Patients were eligible if aged 18 to 70, diagnosed with alopecia and judged suitable for DPC therapy, and pregnant patients were excluded. Total RNA was extracted from unfractionated whole blood that had been collected in Tempus Blood RNA tubes. The CDR3, from cysteine to phenylalanine, totals 14 residues. Only the CDR3 part of the read is kept: 42 bases, read in frame from the first base. The germline V gene sets CDR1 to SGHVS and CDR2 to FQNEAQ. Trimming takes 2 bases from V and 1 base from J, and the germline ends sit 8 bases apart. The receptor library was made with RACE. Sequencer: NextSeq 500. During library preparation, unique molecular identifiers were attached to individual cDNA molecules so that TCRs could be counted in a quantitative, reproducible way. For every blood RNA sample, sequencing covered both the TCR alpha and TCR beta chains. The paper's data handling went like this. Samples had a median of approximately 93,000 TCRs, with a range from about 20,000 to 690,600. The Decombinator software suite was used to annotate V, J and CDR3 in the TCR reads. For the PS versus PT1 abundance plots, all samples were subsampled to the same number of TCRs (28,000). TCRs were defined as expanded if absent before sensitization and observed at least eight times at the 2-week time point. TCRdb's own reprocessing of the public reads used fastp at Q25 and MiXCR and kept productive beta chains. Entries are consolidated by CDR3 protein sequence, retaining the most common genes and DNA. These V and J calls originate from TCRdb's pipeline instead of the authors' own analysis. Within this sample are 150,000 to 200,000 distinct CDR3 sequences, with 25% to 35% of them counted one time only. The leading ten clones occupy less than 3.5% of the sample.

This clonotype was detected a few times. Its antigen is not yet known. Base qualities are not at hand, and no much larger clone is one base apart. This receptor was taken from a woman between 25 and 40 years old with alopecia areata. Some clones in this sample may be carry-over from other donors' samples. Material: whole blood, obtained in connection with sensitization to the hapten diphenylcyclopropenone (DPC). The chain couples TRBV7-8 to TRBJ1-1; the D gene lacks a confident call. Here the CDR3 is given as CASSLRAGNTEAFF. The sequenced DNA: TGTGCCAGCAGCTTAAGGGCAGGGAACACTGAAGCTTTCTTT.